This record looks at one TCR beta chain sequence and its context. What it binds is not known. This entry comes from a study of PD-1 blockade in classical Hodgkin lymphoma. Data came from immunoSEQ multiplex PCR; TCRdb stores just in-frame clones and leaves some out. The repertoire holds around 65,000 clones, about 87% seen once, with around 13% in the top ten. Every one of the patients relapsed after autologous stem cell transplantation (brentuximab vedotin exposure was variable). Findings of the study overall: Individuals initiating nivolumab under 1 year after ASCT were excluded. Reports indicated that newly diagnosed patients had lower baseline TCR diversity than healthy donors did.

The germline V gene has CDR1 SGHNT and CDR2 YYREEE (reference sequence). V gave up 4 bases and J gave up 3 bases; unmatched junction bases: 7. The CDR3 loop spans 17 amino acids. The sample was peripheral blood mononuclear cells (PBMCs), taken at baseline. The TCR was taken from a human donor with classical Hodgkin lymphoma. The rearrangement uses TRBV5-4 and TRBJ1-6; TRBD1 agrees at 10 bases. CDR3 loop: CASSTSGTGVYNSPLHF. The CDR3 DNA reads TGTGCCAGCAGCACATCCGGGACAGGGGTCTATAATTCACCCCTCCACTTT. The variable domain in full, with the rest retrieved from reference TRBV5-4 and TRBJ1-6, is ETGVTQSPTHLIKTRGQQVTLRCSSQSGHNTVSWYQQALGQGPQFIFQYYREEENGRGNFPPRFSGLQFPNYSSELNVNALELDDSALYLCASSTSGTGVYNSPLHFGNGTRLTVT.